A selection of T cell receptor beta chains follows, all from one sample in a study of response to subunit inactivated influenza vaccine. TCRdb re-derived calls from the RT-PCR reads in MiXCR, one entry per CDR3 protein. The repertoire consists of about 830,000 distinct CDR3 sequences, with around 18% occurring once and the leading ten covering about a tenth. Sequenced here: PBMCs from blood, sampled more than 4 days after vaccination. The source is a man aged 50 to 59 who received an inactivated influenza vaccine. CDR3s include the opening cysteine and the closing phenylalanine or tryptophan. D genes are given only for firm matches. Size tells how often a clone was seen (once, few, many) or the class of an expanded clone, and some rows leave it out.

-	TRBV9	TRBJ2-2	many	CASAQGLATGELFF	TGTGCCAGCGCCCAGGGGCTAGCCACCGGGGAGCTGTTTTTT
-	TRBV12-3/TRBV12-4	TRBJ1-5	-	CASTPGGSLPQHF	TGTGCCAGCACCCCGGGCGGCTCTCTGCCCCAGCATTTT
-	TRBV20-1	TRBJ2-3	few	CSARVAATDTQYF	TGCAGTGCTAGAGTGGCAGCCACAGATACGCAGTATTTT
-	TRBV12-3/TRBV12-4	TRBJ2-1	-	CASSLGGLYDEQFF	TGTGCCAGCAGTTTAGGGGGACTGTACGATGAGCAGTTCTTC
-	TRBV6-1	TRBJ2-1	few	CASSPPAGNEQFF	TGTGCCAGCAGCCCTCCGGCCGGCAATGAGCAGTTCTTC
-	TRBV30	TRBJ2-7	-	CARGGSGISEQYF	TGTGCCCGGGGTGGCAGCGGTATAAGCGAGCAGTACTTC
-	TRBV20-1	TRBJ2-3	few	CSVANWGLGTDTQYF	TGCAGTGTTGCCAACTGGGGACTGGGCACAGATACGCAGTATTTT
-	TRBV7-9	TRBJ2-7	few	CASSITGIYEQYF	TGTGCCAGCAGCATAACAGGGATCTACGAGCAGTACTTC
-	TRBV19	TRBJ2-1	many	CASSKLENEQFF	TGTGCCAGTAGTAAATTAGAAAATGAGCAGTTCTTC
TRBD1	TRBV28	TRBJ2-5	-	CASSLSEDRGSVEETQYF	TGTGCCAGCAGTTTATCTGAGGACAGGGGGTCAGTTGAAGAGACCCAGTACTTC
-	TRBV7-3	TRBJ1-1	many	CASSSFPGTEAFF	TGTGCCAGCAGCTCATTCCCGGGAACTGAAGCTTTCTTT
TRBD1	TRBV12-3/TRBV12-4	TRBJ2-6	many	CASTWDSEFGANVLTF	TGTGCCAGCACTTGGGACAGCGAGTTTGGGGCCAACGTCCTGACTTTC
TRBD2	TRBV15	TRBJ2-3	-	CATSTPSTSGVLTDTQYF	TGTGCCACCAGCACCCCCTCGACTAGCGGGGTTCTCACAGATACGCAGTATTTT
TRBD1	TRBV7-8	TRBJ1-5	-	CASSLAGTGVANQPQHF	TGTGCCAGCAGCTTAGCCGGGACAGGGGTTGCCAATCAGCCCCAGCATTTT
TRBD1	TRBV7-9	TRBJ2-7	-	CASSEGTEKYF	TGTGCCAGCAGCGAAGGGACAGAGAAGTACTTC
TRBD1	TRBV7-2	TRBJ2-1	once	CASSLAQGALSYNEQFF	TGTGCCAGCAGCTTAGCGCAGGGGGCTCTCTCCTACAATGAGCAGTTCTTC
-	TRBV7-4	TRBJ2-4	-	CASSLAGGDIQYF	TGTGCCAGCAGCTTAGCTGGTGGGGACATTCAGTACTTC